This entry lists 21 T cell receptor beta chains sequenced from one sample in a study of T cells in Graves' hyperthyroidism and ophthalmopathy (dated 2019 in TCRdb). The method was multiplex PCR. The sequencer listed for this sample is Illumina HiSeq 2000. The TCR beta CDR3 regions were amplified from RNA transcripts. For the first round of RT-PCR on the TCR CDR3, the HTBI primer set was used together with the Qiagen OneStep RT-PCR kit. TCRdb reworked the public reads: Q25 trimming with fastp, MiXCR clone assembly, productive beta chains retained. CDR3 protein duplicates are merged, each entry listing the most common genes and DNA. Recorded for this sample are 300,000 to 350,000 distinct CDR3 sequences; approximately 16% of them occurred a single time. The top ten clonotypes cover around a third of the sample. Input material: blood. All receptors come from a man younger than 40 with Graves' hyperthyroidism.

The chain recombines TRBV18 with TRBJ2-7, with TRBD1 as a possible D gene (5 bases). Looked up from germline, CDR1 is KGHSH and CDR2 is LQKENI. V was trimmed by 4 bases and J by 4 bases, leaving 11 bases between them. The CDR3 totals 13 residues. CDR3 sequence reads: CASSHADIYEQYF. DNA of the CDR3: TGTGCCAGCTCACACGCGGACATTTACGAGCAGTACTTC.

There are a few counts of this clonotype. The chain is built from TRBV30 and TRBJ2-7; 8 bases line up with TRBD2. V gave up 0 bases and J gave up 6 bases; unmatched junction bases: 4. The CDR3 contains 13 residues. CDR1 and CDR2 (germline): GTSNPN, SVGIG (reference sequence). CDR3 nucleotide sequence: TGTGCCTGGAGTGTAGCGGGAGCGCTCGAGCAGTACTTC. This gives the protein CAWSVAGALEQYF.

Only a few counts were recorded for this clonotype. V usage is TRBV27 and J usage is TRBJ2-5; 9 nucleotides agree with TRBD1. The CDR3 length is 16 residues. Trimming at V came to 5 bases and at J to 4 bases, leaving 11 bases not matched to a gene. Germline V gene lookup returns CDR1 MNHEY and CDR2 SMNVEV (reference sequence). The chain's CDR3 is CASSRRDREGPETQYF. As DNA, the CDR3 is TGTGCCAGCAGTCGCCGGGACAGGGAGGGTCCAGAGACCCAGTACTTC.

The sample holds a few counts of this clonotype. The CDR3 region is CSARFQGRIGDIQYF. The CDR3 DNA reads as TGCAGTGCTAGATTTCAGGGGAGGATAGGAGACATTCAGTACTTC. This rearrangement joins TRBV20-1 to TRBJ2-4, with D tentatively TRBD1 or TRBD2 (6 bases each). The germline V and J ends were trimmed by 2 bases and 8 bases, with 19 bases remaining between them. The CDR3 extends over 15 amino acids. CDR1 is DFQATT, CDR2 SNEGSKA, per germline (reference sequence).

This clonotype was detected many times. The rearrangement joins TRBV5-1 to TRBJ1-5; a weak D match, TRBD1 (5 bases). From germline, CDR1 is SGHRS and CDR2 YFSETQ. Trimming pared 3 bases from V and 5 bases from J, leaving 15 bases between. The CDR3 spans 15 residues. CDR3 protein: CASSSGPGVDQPQHF. Here the CDR3 DNA reads TGCGCCAGCAGCTCGGGGCCCGGCGTGGATCAGCCCCAGCATTTT.

This clonotype has just a few counts. The V call is TRBV24-1, the J call TRBJ2-2; 9 nucleotides align to TRBD1. This CDR3 has 14 amino acids. V shed 7 bases and J 7 bases; nucleotides not matched to a gene: 6. Germline loops: CDR1 KGHDR, CDR2 SFDVKD. The CDR3, as DNA: TGTGCCACCAGACAGGGGGCTGAGGGCGGGGAGCTGTTTTTT. Residues: CATRQGAEGGELFF.

This clonotype was counted ten times or more. The chain joins TRBV12-3 or TRBV12-4 to TRBJ2-1; 8 bases fit TRBD2. J gave up 12 bases and V 1 base, and 5 bases lay outside the gene matches. The length of the CDR3 is 13 residues. The CDR3 sequence is CASSLDLGLGQFF. CDR3 in DNA: TGTGCCAGCAGTTTAGATTTGGGACTAGGGCAGTTCTTC.

This chain joins TRBV4-2 and TRBJ1-1; TRBD1 aligns across 7 bases. The CDR3 consists of 14 residues. Germline assignment: CDR1 LGHNA and CDR2 YNFKEQ. The J segment lost 7 bases and the V segment lost 4 bases, leaving 9 bases of the junction unmatched. The CDR3: CASSPRGQNIEAFF. DNA of the CDR3: TGTGCCAGCAGCCCCCGGGGACAGAATATTGAAGCTTTCTTT.

The J gene is TRBJ1-5, the V gene TRBV7-2; 8 bases line up with TRBD1. From germline, CDR1 is SGHTA and CDR2 FQGNSA. The CDR3 runs 14 residues. V shed 5 bases, J shed 6 bases, and the junction held 6 bases outside the gene matches. CDR3 nucleotides: TGTGCCAGCAGCAACGACAGGGGACGTCAGCCCCAGCATTTT. It is translated as CASSNDRGRQPQHF.

The sample holds many counts of this clonotype. The V gene is TRBV28, the J gene TRBJ1-2; a weak D match, TRBD1 (5 bases). The CDR3 spans 15 residues. From germline, CDR1 is MDHEN and CDR2 SYDVKM. Trimming pared 3 bases from V and 4 bases from J, leaving 15 bases between. This CDR3 is CASSFVRVGGYGYTF. CDR3 nucleotides: TGTGCCAGCAGTTTTGTCAGGGTTGGCGGCTATGGCTACACCTTC.

This clonotype was picked up many times. V usage is TRBV2 and J usage is TRBJ1-2; D is undetermined. From germline, CDR1 is SNHLY and CDR2 FYNNEI. The V end lost 7 bases, the J end lost 4 bases, and 16 bases lay between the germline ends. This CDR3 contains 14 residues. For the CDR3, the DNA is TGTGCCAGCAACCTAGAGGTCTCGAGCTATGGCTACACCTTC. This encodes CASNLEVSSYGYTF. Filled out from reference TRBV2 and TRBJ1-2, the complete variable domain reads EPEVTQTPSHQVTQMGQEVILRCVPISNHLYFYWYRQILGQKVEFLVSFYNNEISEKSEIFDDQFSVERPDGSNFTLKIRSTKLEDSAMYFCASNLEVSSYGYTFGSGTRLTVV.

A note on this clonotype: A much larger clonotype is one base distant, so this may be a read error. The CDR3 end shows no conserved phenylalanine or tryptophan, and so a read error is likely. The chain has TRBV5-1 and TRBJ1-1, with a weak D call TRBD1 (6 bases). V gave up 3 bases and J gave up 8 bases, with 14 bases separating them. The V gene's germline CDR1 is SGHRS and CDR2 YFSETQ. The CDR3 covers 13 residues. Here the CDR3 DNA reads TGCGCCAGCAGCTCTGGGTCAGGGGCGGAAGCTTTCTCT. Its protein is CASSSGSGAEAFS.

The V call is TRBV19, the J call TRBJ1-1, with 9 bases lining up with TRBD1. The CDR3 is made up of 15 amino acids. V was clipped by 5 bases and J by 4 bases; unmatched bases: 8. The germline V gene encodes CDR1 LNHDA and CDR2 SQIVND (reference sequence). This CDR3 reads CASSPRGQGRTEAFF. DNA of the CDR3: TGTGCCAGTAGTCCAAGGGGACAGGGACGCACTGAAGCTTTCTTT.

In this sample, this clonotype turned up many times. V usage is TRBV3-1 and J usage is TRBJ2-5; perhaps TRBD1 as D (5 bases). From germline, CDR1 is LGHDT and CDR2 YNNKEL (reference sequence). There are 12 residues in the CDR3. Trimming took off 1 base at V and 9 bases at J, with 9 bases between the two ends. The CDR3 is CASSQVQGAQYF. As DNA, the CDR3 is TGTGCCAGCAGCCAAGTGCAGGGCGCCCAGTACTTC.

This chain uses TRBV5-5 with TRBJ1-2; 9 bases align to TRBD1. Trimming removed 4 bases from V and 5 bases from J; junction bases left unmatched: 6. This CDR3 has 14 residues. CDR1 is SGHKS and CDR2 is YYEKEE in the germline V gene (reference sequence). In DNA, the CDR3 is TGTGCCAGCAGCCCGGGACAGGGTGGGTATGGCTACACCTTC. Translation: CASSPGQGGYGYTF.

This clonotype showed up many times. The chain links TRBV27 to TRBJ2-7; TRBD1 might be the D (5 bases). This CDR3 region has 15 residues. Germline V gene lookup returns CDR1 MNHEY and CDR2 SMNVEV (reference sequence). Trimming shortened V by 2 bases and J by 2 bases, and 13 bases separated the two germline ends. CDR3 sequence: CASSLDQGSAYEQYF. Here the CDR3 DNA reads TGTGCCAGCAGTTTAGATCAGGGCTCAGCCTACGAGCAGTACTTC.

This clonotype turned up a few times. The chain has TRBV7-2 and TRBJ2-7, with 10 positions matching TRBD1. Germline V gene sequence: CDR1 SGHTA, CDR2 FQGNSA. The CDR3 is 14 amino acids. The V segment lost 5 bases and the J segment 6 bases; nucleotides outside the gene matches: 7. The CDR3 bases are TGTGCCAGCAGCCTAGACAGGGGGCGCACCGAGCAGTACTTC. It yields the protein CASSLDRGRTEQYF. Full variable domain (outside the CDR3, taken from reference TRBV7-2 and TRBJ2-7): GAGVSQSPSNKVTEKGKDVELRCDPISGHTALYWYRQSLGQGLEFLIYFQGNSAPDKSGLPSDRFSAERTGGSVSTLTIQRTQQEDSAVYLCASSLDRGRTEQYFGPGTRLTVT.

This clonotype was counted only a few times. This chain uses TRBV12-3 or TRBV12-4 with TRBJ1-2; D not resolved. The germline V and J ends were trimmed by 3 bases and 4 bases, with 15 bases remaining between them. CDR3 size: 15 residues. The CDR3 DNA reads TGTGCCAGCAGTTTGCTTCATACGGAAGCCTATGGCTACACCTTC. The encoded protein is CASSLLHTEAYGYTF.

This chain joins TRBV19 and TRBJ1-1; D is perhaps TRBD1 (5 bases). V lost 3 bases and J 4 bases, leaving 15 bases between the germline ends. Germline V gene data show CDR1 as LNHDA and CDR2 as SQIVND (reference sequence). The CDR3 length is 15 residues. The CDR3 sequence is CASSIRGAGGTEAFF. Here the CDR3 DNA reads TGTGCCAGTAGTATCCGCGGGGCGGGGGGCACTGAAGCTTTCTTT.

In its sample, this clonotype was seen a few times. The chain employs TRBV29-1 and TRBJ2-5; the D gene is possibly TRBD2 (6 bases). Germline lookup yields CDR1 SQVTM and CDR2 ANQGSEA. CDR3 length: 12 amino acids. V was pared by 6 bases and J by 5 bases, with 13 bases between. For the CDR3, the DNA is TGCAGCGTGTTACGGGGGTGGGAGACCCAGTACTTC. Protein: CSVLRGWETQYF. Complete variable domain (other parts from reference TRBV29-1 and TRBJ2-5): SAVISQKPSRDICQRGTSLTIQCQVDSQVTMMFWYRQQPGQSLTLIATANQGSEATYESGFVIDKFPISRPNLTFSTLTVSNMSPEDSSIYLCSVLRGWETQYFGPGTRLLVL.

At least ten counts were recorded for this clonotype. This CDR3 reads CASNLGKGSSPLHF. CDR3 coding DNA: TGTGCCAGCAATCTCGGGAAGGGGAGCTCACCCCTCCACTTT. The chain joins TRBV13 to TRBJ1-6; TRBD1 is a possible D gene (5 bases). Between the trimmed V and J ends, which lost 7 bases and 10 bases, there was a span of 17 bases. CDR1 is PRHDT, CDR2 FYEKMQ, per germline (reference sequence). This CDR3 contains 14 residues. Using reference TRBV13 and TRBJ1-6 for the parts outside the CDR3, the full variable domain is AAGVIQSPRHLIKEKRETATLKCYPIPRHDTVYWYQQGPGQDPQFLISFYEKMQSDKGSIPDRFSAQQFSDYHSELNMSSLELGDSALYFCASNLGKGSSPLHFGNGTRLTVT.